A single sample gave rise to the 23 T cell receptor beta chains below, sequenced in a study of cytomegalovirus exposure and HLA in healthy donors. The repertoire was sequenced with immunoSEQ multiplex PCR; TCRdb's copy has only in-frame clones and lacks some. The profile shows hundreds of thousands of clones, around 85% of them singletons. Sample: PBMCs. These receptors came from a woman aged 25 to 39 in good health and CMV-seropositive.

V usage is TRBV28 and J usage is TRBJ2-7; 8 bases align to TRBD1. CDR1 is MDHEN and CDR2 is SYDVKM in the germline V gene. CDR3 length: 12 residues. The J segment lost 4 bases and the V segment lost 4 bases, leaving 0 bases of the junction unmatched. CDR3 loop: CASSWDRYEQYF. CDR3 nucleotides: TGTGCCAGCAGTTGGGACAGGTACGAGCAGTACTTC.

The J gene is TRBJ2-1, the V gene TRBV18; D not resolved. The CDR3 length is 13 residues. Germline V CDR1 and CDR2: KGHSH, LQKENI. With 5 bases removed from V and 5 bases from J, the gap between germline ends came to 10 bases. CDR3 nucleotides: TGTGCCAGCTCAGAGTCCCTTAACAATGAGCAGTTCTTC. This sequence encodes CASSESLNNEQFF.

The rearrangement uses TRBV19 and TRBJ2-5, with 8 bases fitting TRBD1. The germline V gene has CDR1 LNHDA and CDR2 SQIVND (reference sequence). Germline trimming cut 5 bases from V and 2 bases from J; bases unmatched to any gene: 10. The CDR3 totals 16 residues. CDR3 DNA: TGTGCCAGTAGTCCGCTGCGGGACAGGCCTCAAGAGACCCAGTACTTC. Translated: CASSPLRDRPQETQYF.

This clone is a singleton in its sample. The CDR3 region is CASSVGGHTEAFF. CDR3 sequence (DNA): TGTGCCAGCAGTGTCGGGGGTCACACTGAAGCTTTCTTT. This sequence joins TRBV6-1 and TRBJ1-1, with TRBD1 as a possible D gene (5 bases). V was cut by 4 bases and J by 3 bases, with 9 bases left in between. The CDR3 is made up of 13 amino acids. The V gene's germline CDR1 is MNHNS and CDR2 SASEGT.

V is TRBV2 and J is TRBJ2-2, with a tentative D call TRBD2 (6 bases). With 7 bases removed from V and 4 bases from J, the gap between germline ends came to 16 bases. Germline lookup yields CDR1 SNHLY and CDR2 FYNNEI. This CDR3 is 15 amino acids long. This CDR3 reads CASTTGTAFTGELFF. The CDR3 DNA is TGTGCCAGCACCACCGGGACTGCGTTCACCGGGGAGCTGTTTTTT.

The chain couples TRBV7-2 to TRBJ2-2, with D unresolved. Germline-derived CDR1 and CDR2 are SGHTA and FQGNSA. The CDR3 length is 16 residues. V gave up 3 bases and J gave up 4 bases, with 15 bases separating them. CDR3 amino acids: CASSLMSIQVTGELFF. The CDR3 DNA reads TGTGCCAGCAGCTTGATGAGCATTCAAGTCACCGGGGAGCTGTTTTTT.

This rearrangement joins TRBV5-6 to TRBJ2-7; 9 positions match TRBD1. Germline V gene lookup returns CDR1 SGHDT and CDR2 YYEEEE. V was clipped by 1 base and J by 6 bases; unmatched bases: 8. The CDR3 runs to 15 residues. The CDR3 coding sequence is TGTGCCAGCAGCTTGTTTTGGGACAGGGCGAGCGAGCAGTACTTC. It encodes CASSLFWDRASEQYF.

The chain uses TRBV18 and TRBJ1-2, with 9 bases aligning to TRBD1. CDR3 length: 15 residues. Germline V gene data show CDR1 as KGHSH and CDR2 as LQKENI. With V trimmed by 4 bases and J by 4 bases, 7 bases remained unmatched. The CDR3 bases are TGTGCCAGCTCACAAACAGGGGGCAGTACCTATGGCTACACCTTC. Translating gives CASSQTGGSTYGYTF.

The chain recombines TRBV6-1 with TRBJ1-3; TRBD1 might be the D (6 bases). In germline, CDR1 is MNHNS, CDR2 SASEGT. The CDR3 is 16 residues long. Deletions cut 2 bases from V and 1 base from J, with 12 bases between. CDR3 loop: CASSEWVRGSGNTIYF. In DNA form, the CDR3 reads TGTGCCAGCAGTGAATGGGTCAGGGGATCTGGAAACACCATATATTTT.

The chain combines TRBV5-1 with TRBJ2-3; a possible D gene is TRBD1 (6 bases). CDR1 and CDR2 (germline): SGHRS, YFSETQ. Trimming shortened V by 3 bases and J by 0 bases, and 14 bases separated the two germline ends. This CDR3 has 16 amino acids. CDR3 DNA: TGCGCCAGCAGCTCCCCGGGACACGCTAGCACAGATACGCAGTATTTT. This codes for CASSSPGHASTDTQYF. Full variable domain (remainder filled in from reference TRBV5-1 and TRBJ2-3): KAGVTQTPRYLIKTRGQQVTLSCSPISGHRSVSWYQQTPGQGLQFLFEYFSETQRNKGNFPGRFSGRQFSNSRSEMNVSTLELGDSALYLCASSSPGHASTDTQYFGPGTRLTVL.

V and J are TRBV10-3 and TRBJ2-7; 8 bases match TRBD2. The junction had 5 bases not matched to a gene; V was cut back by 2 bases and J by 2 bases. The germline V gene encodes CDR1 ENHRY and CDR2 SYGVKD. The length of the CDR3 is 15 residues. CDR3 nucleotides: TGTGCCATCAGTGAGAACCCAGCGGGAGCCTACGAGCAGTACTTC. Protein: CAISENPAGAYEQYF.

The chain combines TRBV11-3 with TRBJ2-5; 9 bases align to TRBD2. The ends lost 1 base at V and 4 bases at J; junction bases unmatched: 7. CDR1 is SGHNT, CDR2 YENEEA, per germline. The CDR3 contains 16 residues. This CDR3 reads CASSLGVAGVTETQYF. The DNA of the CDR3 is TGTGCCAGCAGCTTAGGAGTAGCGGGAGTCACAGAGACCCAGTACTTC.

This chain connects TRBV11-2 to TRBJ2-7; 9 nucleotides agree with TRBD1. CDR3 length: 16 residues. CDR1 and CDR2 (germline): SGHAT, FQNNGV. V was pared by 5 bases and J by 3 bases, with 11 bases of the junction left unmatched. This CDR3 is CASSPYRDREFYEQYF. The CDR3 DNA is TGTGCCAGCAGCCCTTACCGGGACAGGGAATTCTACGAGCAGTACTTC.

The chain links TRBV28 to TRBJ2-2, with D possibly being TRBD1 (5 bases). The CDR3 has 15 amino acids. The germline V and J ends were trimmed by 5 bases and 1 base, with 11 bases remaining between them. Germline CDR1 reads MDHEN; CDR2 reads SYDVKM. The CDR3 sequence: CASSPQGRNTGELFF. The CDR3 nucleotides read TGTGCCAGCAGTCCCCAGGGCCGGAACACCGGGGAGCTGTTTTTT.

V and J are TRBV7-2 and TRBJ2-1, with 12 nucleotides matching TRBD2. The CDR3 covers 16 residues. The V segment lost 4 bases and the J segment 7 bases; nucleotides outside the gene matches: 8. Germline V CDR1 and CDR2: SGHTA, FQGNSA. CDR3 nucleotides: TGTGCCAGCAGCTCGTGGGCTAGCGGGAGGGCTAATGAGCAGTTCTTC. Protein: CASSSWASGRANEQFF.

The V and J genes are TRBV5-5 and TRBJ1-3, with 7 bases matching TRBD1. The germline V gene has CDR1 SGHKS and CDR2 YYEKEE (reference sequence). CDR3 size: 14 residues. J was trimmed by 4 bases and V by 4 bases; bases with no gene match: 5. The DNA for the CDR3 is TGTGCCAGCAGCCTATGGACAGGCGGAAACACCATATATTTT. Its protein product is CASSLWTGGNTIYF.

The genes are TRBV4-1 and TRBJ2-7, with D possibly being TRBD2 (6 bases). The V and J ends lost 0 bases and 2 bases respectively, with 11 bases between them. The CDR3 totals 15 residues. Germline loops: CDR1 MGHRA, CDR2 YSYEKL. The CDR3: CASSQEGGTTYEQYF. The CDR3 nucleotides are TGCGCCAGCAGCCAAGAAGGAGGGACGACCTACGAGCAGTACTTC.

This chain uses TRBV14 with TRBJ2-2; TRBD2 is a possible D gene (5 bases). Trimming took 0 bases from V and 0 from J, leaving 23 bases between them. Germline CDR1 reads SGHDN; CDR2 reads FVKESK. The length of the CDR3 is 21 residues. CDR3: CASSQDLGATTFITNTGELFF. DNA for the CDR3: TGTGCCAGCAGCCAAGATCTGGGAGCGACAACTTTTATCACGAACACCGGGGAGCTGTTTTTT.

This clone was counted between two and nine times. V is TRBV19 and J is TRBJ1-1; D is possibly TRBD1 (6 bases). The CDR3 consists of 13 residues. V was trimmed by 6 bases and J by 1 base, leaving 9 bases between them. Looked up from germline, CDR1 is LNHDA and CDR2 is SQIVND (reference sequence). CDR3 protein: CASRMTGNTEAFF. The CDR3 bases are TGTGCCAGTAGGATGACAGGGAACACTGAAGCTTTCTTT.

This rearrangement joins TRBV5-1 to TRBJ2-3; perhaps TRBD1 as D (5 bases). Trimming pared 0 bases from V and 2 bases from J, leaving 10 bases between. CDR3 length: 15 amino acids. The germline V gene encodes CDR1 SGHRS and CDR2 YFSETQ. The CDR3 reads CASSLAGGHTDTQYF. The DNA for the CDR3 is TGCGCCAGCAGCTTGGCGGGCGGACACACAGATACGCAGTATTTT.

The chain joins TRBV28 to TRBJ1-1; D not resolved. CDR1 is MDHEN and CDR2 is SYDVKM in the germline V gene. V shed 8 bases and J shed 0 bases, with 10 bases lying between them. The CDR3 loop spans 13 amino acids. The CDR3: CASETEMNTEAFF. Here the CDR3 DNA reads TGTGCCAGCGAGACGGAGATGAACACTGAAGCTTTCTTT.

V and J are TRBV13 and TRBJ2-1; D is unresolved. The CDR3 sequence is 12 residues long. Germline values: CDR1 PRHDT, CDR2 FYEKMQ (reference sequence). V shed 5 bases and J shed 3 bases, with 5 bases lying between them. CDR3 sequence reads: CASSTNYNEQFF. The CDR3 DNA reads TGTGCCAGCAGCACAAACTACAATGAGCAGTTCTTC.

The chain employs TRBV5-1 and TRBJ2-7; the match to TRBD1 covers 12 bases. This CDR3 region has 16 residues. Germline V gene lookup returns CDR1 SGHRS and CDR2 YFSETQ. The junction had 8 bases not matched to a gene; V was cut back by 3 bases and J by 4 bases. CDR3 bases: TGCGCCAGCAGCTGGGACCCGGGACAGGGGGCTTACGAGCAGTACTTC. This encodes CASSWDPGQGAYEQYF.